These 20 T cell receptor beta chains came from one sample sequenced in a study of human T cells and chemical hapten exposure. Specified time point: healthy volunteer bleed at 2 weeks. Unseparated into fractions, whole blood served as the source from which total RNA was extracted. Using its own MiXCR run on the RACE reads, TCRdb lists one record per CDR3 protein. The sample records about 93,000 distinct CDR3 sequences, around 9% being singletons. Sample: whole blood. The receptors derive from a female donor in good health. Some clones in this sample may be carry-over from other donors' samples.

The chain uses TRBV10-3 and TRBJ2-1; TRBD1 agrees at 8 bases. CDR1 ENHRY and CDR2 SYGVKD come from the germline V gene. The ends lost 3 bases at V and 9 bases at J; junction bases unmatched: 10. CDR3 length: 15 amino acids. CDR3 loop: CAISDSGQGTGEQFF. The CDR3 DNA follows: TGTGCCATCAGTGATTCAGGACAGGGTACGGGTGAGCAGTTCTTC.

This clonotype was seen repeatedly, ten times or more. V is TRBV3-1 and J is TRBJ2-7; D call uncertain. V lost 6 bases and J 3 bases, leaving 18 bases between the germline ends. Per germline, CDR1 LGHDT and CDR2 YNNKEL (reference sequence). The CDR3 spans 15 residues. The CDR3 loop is CASSHAWTDFYEQYF. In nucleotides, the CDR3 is TGTGCCAGCAGTCACGCATGGACCGACTTCTACGAGCAGTACTTC.

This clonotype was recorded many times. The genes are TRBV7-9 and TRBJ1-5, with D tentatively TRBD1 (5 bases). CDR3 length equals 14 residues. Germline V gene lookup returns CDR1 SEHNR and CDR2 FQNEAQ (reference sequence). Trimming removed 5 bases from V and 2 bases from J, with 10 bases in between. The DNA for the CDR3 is TGTGCCAGCAGCCTCCAGGGTGGCAATCAGCCCCAGCATTTT. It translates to CASSLQGGNQPQHF.

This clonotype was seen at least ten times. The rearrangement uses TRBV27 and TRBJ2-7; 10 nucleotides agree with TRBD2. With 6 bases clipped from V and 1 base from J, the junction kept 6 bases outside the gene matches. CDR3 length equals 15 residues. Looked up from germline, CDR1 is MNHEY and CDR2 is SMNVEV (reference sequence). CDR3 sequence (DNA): TGTGCCAGCAGCCCTAGCGGGGGCCCTTCCTACGAGCAGTACTTC. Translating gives CASSPSGGPSYEQYF.

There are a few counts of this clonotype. The CDR3 protein is CATSRDRRQIYNEQFF. In DNA form, the CDR3 reads TGTGCCACCAGCAGAGATCGGAGACAGATATACAATGAGCAGTTCTTC. The chain is built from TRBV15 and TRBJ2-1; weak D call: TRBD1 (5 bases). This CDR3 is built from 16 residues. Germline CDR1 LNHNV, CDR2 YYDKDF (reference sequence). The V gene lost 0 bases and the J gene lost 4 bases, with 13 bases spanning the gap.

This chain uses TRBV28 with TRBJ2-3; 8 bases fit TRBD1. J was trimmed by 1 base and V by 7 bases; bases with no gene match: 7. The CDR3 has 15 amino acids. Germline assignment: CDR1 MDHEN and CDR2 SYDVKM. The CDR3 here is CASITETGGTDTQYF. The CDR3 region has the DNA TGTGCCAGCATCACCGAGACAGGGGGCACAGATACGCAGTATTTT.

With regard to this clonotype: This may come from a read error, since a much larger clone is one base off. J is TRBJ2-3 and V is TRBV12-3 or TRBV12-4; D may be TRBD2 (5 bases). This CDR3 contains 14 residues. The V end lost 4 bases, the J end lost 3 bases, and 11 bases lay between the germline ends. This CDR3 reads CASSSGSWTDTQYF. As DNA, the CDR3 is TGTGCCAGCAGTTCGGGGAGTTGGACAGATACGCAGTATTTT.

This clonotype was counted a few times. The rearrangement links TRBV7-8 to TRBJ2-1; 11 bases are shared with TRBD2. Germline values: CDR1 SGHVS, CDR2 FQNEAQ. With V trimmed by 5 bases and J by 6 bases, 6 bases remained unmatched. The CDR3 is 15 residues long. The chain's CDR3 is CASSPPGLAGNEQFF. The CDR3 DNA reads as TGTGCCAGCAGCCCCCCCGGACTAGCGGGCAATGAGCAGTTCTTC.

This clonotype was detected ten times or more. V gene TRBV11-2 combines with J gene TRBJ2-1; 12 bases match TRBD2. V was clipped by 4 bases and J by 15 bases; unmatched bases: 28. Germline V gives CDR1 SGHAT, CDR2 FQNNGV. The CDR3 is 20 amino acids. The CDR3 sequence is CASSSRLAGASDSSSITLFF. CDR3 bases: TGTGCCAGCAGCTCTCGACTAGCGGGAGCCTCCGATTCATCTTCGATCACTTTGTTCTTC.

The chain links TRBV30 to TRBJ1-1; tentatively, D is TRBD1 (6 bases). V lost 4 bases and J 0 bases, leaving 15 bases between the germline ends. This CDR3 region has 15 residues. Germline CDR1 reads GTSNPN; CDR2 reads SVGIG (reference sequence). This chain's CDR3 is CAWTGTPFLNTEAFF. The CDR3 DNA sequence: TGTGCCTGGACCGGGACACCCTTCTTGAACACTGAAGCTTTCTTT.

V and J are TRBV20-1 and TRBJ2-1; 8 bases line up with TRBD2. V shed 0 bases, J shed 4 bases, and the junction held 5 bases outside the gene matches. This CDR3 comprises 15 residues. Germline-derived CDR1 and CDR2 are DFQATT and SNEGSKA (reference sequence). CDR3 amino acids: CSARDLRLAYNEQFF. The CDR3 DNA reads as TGCAGTGCTAGAGATCTTAGACTAGCGTACAATGAGCAGTTCTTC.

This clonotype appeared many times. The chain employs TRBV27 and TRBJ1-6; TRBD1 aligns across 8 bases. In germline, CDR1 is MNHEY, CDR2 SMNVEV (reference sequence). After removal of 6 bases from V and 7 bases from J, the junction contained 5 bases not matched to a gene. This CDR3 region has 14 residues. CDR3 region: CASSTTGVNSPLHF. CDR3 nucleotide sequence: TGTGCCAGCAGCACGACAGGGGTGAATTCACCCCTCCACTTT.

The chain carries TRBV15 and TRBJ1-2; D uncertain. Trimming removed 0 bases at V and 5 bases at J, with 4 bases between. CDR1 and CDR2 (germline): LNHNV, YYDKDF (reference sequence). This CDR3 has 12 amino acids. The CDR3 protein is CATSREGYGYTF. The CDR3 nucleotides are TGTGCCACCAGCAGAGAGGGATATGGCTACACCTTC.

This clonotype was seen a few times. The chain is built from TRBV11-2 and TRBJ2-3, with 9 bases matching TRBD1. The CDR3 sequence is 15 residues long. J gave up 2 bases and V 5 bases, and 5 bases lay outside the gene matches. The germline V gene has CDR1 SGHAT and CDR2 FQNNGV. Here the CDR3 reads CASSPIQGATDTQYF. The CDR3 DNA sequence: TGTGCCAGCAGCCCGATACAGGGGGCCACAGATACGCAGTATTTT.

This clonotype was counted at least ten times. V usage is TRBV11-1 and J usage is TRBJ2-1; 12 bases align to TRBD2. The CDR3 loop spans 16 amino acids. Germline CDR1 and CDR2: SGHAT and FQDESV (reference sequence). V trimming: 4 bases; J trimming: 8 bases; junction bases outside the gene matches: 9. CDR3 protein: CASSSGTSGWDDEQFF. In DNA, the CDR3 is TGTGCCAGCAGCTCCGGGACTAGCGGGTGGGACGATGAGCAGTTCTTC.

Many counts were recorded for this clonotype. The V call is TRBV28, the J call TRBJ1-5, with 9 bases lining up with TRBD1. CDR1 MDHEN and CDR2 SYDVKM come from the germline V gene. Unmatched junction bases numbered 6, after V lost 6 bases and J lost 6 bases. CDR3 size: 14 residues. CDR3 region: CASSYGQGSQPQHF. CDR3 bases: TGTGCCAGCAGCTATGGACAGGGGAGTCAGCCCCAGCATTTT.

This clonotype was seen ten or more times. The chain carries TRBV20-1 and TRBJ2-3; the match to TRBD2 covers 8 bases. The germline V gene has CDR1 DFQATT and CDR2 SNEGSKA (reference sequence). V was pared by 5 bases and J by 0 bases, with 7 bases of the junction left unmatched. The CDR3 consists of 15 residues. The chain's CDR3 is CSAALAGLSTDTQYF. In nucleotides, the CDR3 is TGCAGTGCTGCTTTAGCGGGACTTAGCACAGATACGCAGTATTTT.

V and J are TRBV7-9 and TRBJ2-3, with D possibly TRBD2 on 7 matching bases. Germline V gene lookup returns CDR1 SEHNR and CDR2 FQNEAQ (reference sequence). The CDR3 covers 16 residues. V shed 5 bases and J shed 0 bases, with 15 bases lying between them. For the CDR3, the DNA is TGTGCCAGCAGCCCCGTCGCGGGGGCAAGCACAGATACGCAGTATTTT. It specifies CASSPVAGASTDTQYF.

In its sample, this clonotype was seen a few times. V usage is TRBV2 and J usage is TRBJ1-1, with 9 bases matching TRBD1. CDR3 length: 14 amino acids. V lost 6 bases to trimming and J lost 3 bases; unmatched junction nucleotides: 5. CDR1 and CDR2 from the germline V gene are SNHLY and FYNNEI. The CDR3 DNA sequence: TGTGCCAGCAGGGGACAGGGCGAGCACACTGAAGCTTTCTTT. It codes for CASRGQGEHTEAFF.

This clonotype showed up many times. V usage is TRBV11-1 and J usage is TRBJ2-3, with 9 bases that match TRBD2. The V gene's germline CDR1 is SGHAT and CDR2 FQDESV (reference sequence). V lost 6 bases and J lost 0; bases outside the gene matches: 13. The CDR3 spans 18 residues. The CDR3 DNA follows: TGTGCCAGCAGGGGGGCATGGAAAGCGGGAGGCAGCACAGATACGCAGTATTTT. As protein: CASRGAWKAGGSTDTQYF.